This T cell receptor beta chain was sequenced during a study of vaccination effects on CD4 cells after COVID-19. Turning to this clone: Its antigen is unidentified.

Peptide-pool stimulation followed by sequencing identified expanded antigen-specific CD4+ clonotypes in the ViraFEST assay. Cells that had been cultured for approximately ten days were the source of isolated CD4+ T cells. According to PCR results, the person was infected with SARS-CoV-2 between March and December 2020. V was cut by 3 bases and J by 4 bases, with 7 bases left in between. The CDR3 runs to 13 residues. Germline CDR1 is ENHRY and CDR2 is SYGVKD. Measured with immunoSEQ multiplex PCR; TCRdb has only the in-frame clones, and not every one. The sample has some 56,000 clones; more than 75% are singletons.

The chain combines TRBV10-3 with TRBJ1-5, with D hard to call. The sequencing here drew on CD4+ T cells from PBMCs cultured with HIV peptides, taken before COVID-19 vaccination. Subset specified: HIV-1 Nef peptide pool negative control/reference culture. This TCR derives from a human donor who had a prior SARS-CoV-2 infection. DNA of the CDR3: TGTGCCATCAGTGATTACCCTAATCAGCCCCAGCATTTT. Translation: CAISDYPNQPQHF.